This T cell receptor beta chain was sequenced for a study of blood T cell repertoires in COVID-19. The assay was immunoSEQ multiplex PCR, and TCRdb's table has in-frame clones only and misses some. The sample has some 88,000 clones; 91% are singletons. Germline-derived CDR1 and CDR2 are LGHDT and YNNKEL (reference sequence). The CDR3 spans 17 residues. Trimming removed 0 bases from V and 1 base from J, with 15 bases in between. The TCR sequence derives from a human donor with active COVID-19. The donor label of this sample is uncertain. The V call is TRBV3-1 (or the pseudogene TRBV3-2), the J call TRBJ2-5, with unresolved D. Sequenced input: peripheral blood. The CDR3 protein is CASSQEPIVARQETQYF. The CDR3 DNA reads as TGTGCCAGCAGCCAAGAACCGATCGTAGCCCGCCAAGAGACCCAGTACTTC.